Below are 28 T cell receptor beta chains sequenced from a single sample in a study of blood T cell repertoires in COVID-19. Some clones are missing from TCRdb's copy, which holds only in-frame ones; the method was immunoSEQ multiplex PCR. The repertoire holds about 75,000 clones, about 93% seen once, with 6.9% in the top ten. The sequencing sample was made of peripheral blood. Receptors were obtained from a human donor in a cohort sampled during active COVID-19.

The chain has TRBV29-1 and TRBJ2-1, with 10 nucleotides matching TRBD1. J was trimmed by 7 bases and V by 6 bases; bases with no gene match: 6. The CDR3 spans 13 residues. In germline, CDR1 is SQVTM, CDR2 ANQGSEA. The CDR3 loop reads CSVQGQGWNEQFF. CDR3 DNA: TGCAGCGTCCAGGGACAGGGGTGGAATGAGCAGTTCTTC.

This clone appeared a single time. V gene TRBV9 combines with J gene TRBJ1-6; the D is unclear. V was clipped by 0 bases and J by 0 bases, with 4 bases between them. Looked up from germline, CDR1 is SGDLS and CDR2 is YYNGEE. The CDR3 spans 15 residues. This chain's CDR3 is CASSVANSYNSPLHF. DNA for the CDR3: TGTGCCAGCAGCGTAGCAAACTCCTATAATTCACCCCTCCACTTT.

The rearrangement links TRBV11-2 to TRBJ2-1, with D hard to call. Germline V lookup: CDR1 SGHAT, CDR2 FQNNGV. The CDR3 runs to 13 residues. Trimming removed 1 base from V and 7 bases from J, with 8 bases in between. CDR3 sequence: CASSLGQNNEQFF. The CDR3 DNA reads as TGTGCCAGCAGCTTAGGCCAGAATAATGAGCAGTTCTTC.

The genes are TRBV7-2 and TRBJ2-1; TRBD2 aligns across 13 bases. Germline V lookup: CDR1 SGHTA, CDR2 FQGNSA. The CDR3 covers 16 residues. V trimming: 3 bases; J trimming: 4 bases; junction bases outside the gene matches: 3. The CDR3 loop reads CASSFTSGGGYNEQFF. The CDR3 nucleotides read TGTGCCAGCAGCTTCACTAGCGGGGGGGGATACAATGAGCAGTTCTTC.

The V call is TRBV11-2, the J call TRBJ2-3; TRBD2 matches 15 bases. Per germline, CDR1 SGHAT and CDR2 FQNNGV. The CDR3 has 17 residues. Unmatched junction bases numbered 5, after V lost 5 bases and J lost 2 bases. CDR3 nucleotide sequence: TGTGCCAGCAGCGTCCGGACTAGCGGGGGGGCCACAGATACGCAGTATTTT. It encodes CASSVRTSGGATDTQYF.

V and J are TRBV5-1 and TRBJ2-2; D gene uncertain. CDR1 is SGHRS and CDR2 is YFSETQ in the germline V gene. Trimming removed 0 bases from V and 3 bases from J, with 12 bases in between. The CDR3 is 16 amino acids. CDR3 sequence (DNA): TGCGCCAGCAGCTTGGTTCACAGTTCGGACACCGGGGAGCTGTTTTTT. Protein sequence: CASSLVHSSDTGELFF.

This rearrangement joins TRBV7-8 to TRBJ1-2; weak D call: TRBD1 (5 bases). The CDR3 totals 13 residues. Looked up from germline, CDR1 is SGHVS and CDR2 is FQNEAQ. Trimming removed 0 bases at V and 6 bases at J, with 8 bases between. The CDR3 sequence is CASSLAGAHGYTF. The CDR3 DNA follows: TGTGCCAGCAGCTTAGCAGGGGCGCATGGCTACACCTTC.

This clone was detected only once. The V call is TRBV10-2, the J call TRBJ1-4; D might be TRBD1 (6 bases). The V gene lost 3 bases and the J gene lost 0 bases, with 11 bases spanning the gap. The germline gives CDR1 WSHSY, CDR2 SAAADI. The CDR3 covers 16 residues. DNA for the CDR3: TGCGCCAGCAGTGACGGACAGCCAGCAACTAATGAAAAACTGTTTTTT. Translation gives CASSDGQPATNEKLFF.

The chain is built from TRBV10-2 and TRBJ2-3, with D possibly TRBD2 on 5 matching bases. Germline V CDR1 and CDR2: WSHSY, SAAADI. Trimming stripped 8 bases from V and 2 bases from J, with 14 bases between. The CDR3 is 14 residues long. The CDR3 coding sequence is TGCGCCAGCTGCGGACTCGGAACCACAGATACGCAGTATTTT. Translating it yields CASCGLGTTDTQYF.

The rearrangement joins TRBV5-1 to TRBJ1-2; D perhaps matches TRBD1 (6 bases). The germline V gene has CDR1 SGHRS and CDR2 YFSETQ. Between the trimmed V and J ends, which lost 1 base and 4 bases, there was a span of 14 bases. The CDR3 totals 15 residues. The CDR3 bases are TGCGCCAGCAGCTTGCCCGGCCAGGGGAGCTATGGCTACACCTTC. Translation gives CASSLPGQGSYGYTF.

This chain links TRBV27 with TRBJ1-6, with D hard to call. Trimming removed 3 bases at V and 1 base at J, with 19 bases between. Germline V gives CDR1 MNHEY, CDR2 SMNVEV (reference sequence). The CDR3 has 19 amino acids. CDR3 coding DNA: TGTGCCAGCAGTTTGGCTCTTGGGTTCGGGGTTTCCTATAATTCACCCCTCCACTTT. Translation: CASSLALGFGVSYNSPLHF.

The CDR3 loop is CASSLGGPTDTQYF. Here the CDR3 DNA reads TGTGCCAGCAGCCTTGGAGGCCCCACAGATACGCAGTATTTT. This chain joins TRBV3-1 (or the pseudogene TRBV3-2) and TRBJ2-3, with a possible D match to TRBD2 (5 bases). This CDR3 is 14 amino acids long. Looked up from germline, CDR1 is LGHDT and CDR2 is YNNKEL (reference sequence). The germline V and J ends were trimmed by 4 bases and 2 bases, with 10 bases remaining between them.

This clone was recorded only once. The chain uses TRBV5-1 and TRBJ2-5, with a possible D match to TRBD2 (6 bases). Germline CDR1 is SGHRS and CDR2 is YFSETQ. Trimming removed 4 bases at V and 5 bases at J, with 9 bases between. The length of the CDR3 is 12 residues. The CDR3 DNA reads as TGCGCCAGCAGCGAGGCGGGGGAGACCCAGTACTTC. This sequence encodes CASSEAGETQYF.

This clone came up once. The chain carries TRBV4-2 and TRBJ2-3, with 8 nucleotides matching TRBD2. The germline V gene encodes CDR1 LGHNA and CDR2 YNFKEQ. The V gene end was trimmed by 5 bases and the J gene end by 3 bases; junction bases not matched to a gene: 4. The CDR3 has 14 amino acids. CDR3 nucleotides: TGTGCCAGCAGCTCCCAGCGGGGGACAGATACGCAGTATTTT. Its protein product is CASSSQRGTDTQYF.

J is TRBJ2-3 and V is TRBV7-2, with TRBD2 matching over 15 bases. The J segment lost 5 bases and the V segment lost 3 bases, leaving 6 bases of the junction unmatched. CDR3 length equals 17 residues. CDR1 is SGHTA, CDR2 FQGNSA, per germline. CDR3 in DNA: TGTGCCAGCAGCTTCTCAGGACTAGCGGGGGGGCAAGATACGCAGTATTTT. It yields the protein CASSFSGLAGGQDTQYF.

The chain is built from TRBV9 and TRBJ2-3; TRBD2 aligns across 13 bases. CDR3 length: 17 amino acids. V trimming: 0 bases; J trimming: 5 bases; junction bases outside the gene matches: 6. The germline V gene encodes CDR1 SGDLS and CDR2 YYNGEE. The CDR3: CASSVGGTSGAGDTQYF. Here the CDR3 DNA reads TGTGCCAGCAGCGTAGGAGGGACTAGCGGGGCGGGAGATACGCAGTATTTT.

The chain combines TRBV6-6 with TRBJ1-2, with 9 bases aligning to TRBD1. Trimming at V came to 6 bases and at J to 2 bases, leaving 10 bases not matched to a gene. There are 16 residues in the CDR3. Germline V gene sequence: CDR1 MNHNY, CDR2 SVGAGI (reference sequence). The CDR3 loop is CASSGAGDRVNYGYTF. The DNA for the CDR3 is TGTGCCAGCAGCGGAGCCGGGGACAGGGTGAACTATGGCTACACCTTC.

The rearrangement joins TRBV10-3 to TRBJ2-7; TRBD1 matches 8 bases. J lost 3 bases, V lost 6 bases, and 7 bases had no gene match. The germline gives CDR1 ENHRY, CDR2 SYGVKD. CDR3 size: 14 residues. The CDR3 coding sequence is TGTGCCATCAGGGAGACAGGGGTCATCTACGAGCAGTACTTC. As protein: CAIRETGVIYEQYF.

The CDR3 here is CASSESTSNVPDTQYF. CDR3 bases: TGCGCCAGCAGTGAGTCGACTAGCAACGTCCCCGATACGCAGTATTTT. This chain links TRBV10-1 with TRBJ2-3; 7 bases map to TRBD2. This CDR3 region has 16 residues. The germline V gene has CDR1 WNHNN and CDR2 SYGVQD (reference sequence). After removal of 0 bases from V and 6 bases from J, the junction contained 9 bases not matched to a gene.

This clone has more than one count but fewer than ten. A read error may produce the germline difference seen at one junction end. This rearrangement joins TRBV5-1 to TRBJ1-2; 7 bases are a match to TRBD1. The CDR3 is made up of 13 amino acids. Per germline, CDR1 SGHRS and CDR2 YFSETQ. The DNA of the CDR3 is TGCGCCAACAGCTCCGACAGGGCCTATGGCTACACCTTC. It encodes CANSSDRAYGYTF. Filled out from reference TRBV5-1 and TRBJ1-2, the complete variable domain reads KAGVTQTPRYLIKTRGQQVTLSCSPISGHRSVSWYQQTPGQGLQFLFEYFSETQRNKGNFPGRFSGRQFSNSRSEMNVSTLELGDSALYLCANSSDRAYGYTFGSGTRLTVV.

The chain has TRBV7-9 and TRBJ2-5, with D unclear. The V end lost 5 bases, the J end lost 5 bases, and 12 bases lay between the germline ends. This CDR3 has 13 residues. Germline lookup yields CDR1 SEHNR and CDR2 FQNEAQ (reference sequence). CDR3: CASSPRNVETQYF. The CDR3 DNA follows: TGTGCCAGCAGCCCGAGAAATGTCGAGACCCAGTACTTC.

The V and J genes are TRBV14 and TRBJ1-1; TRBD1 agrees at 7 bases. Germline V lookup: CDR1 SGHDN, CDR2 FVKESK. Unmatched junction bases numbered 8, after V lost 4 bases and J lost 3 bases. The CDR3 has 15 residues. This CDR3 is CASSPRTGGDTEAFF. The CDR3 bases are TGTGCCAGCAGCCCCCGGACAGGCGGGGACACTGAAGCTTTCTTT.

In DNA form, the CDR3 reads TGTGCCAGCAGTTTGGACAGGGGGTACGAGCAGTACTTC. Its translation is CASSLDRGYEQYF. The chain has TRBV6-4 and TRBJ2-7; 10 nucleotides line up with TRBD1. Germline V lookup: CDR1 MRHNA, CDR2 SNTAGT. V shed 5 bases and J 4 bases; nucleotides not matched to a gene: 2. This CDR3 has 13 residues.

The CDR3 bases are TGTGCCAGCAGCTCCCGGGACAGGGGCAATCAGCCCCAGCATTTT. This translates into CASSSRDRGNQPQHF. This chain links TRBV7-2 with TRBJ1-5; 9 positions match TRBD1. Trimming removed 4 bases from V and 2 bases from J; junction bases left unmatched: 3. The CDR3 totals 15 residues. From germline, CDR1 is SGHTA and CDR2 FQGNSA.

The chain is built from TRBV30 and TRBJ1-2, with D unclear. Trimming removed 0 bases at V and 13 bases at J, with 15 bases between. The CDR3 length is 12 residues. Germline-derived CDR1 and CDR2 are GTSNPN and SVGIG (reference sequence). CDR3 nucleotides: TGTGCCTGGAGTGTACTCGGAGCTCCTAGCACCTTC. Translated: CAWSVLGAPSTF.

CDR3 sequence reads: CATSDPTGTGAGELFF. In nucleotides, the CDR3 is TGTGCCACCAGTGACCCCACCGGGACAGGGGCCGGGGAGCTGTTTTTT. V and J are TRBV24-1 and TRBJ2-2; 10 bases align to TRBD1. Losses at the gene ends were 4 bases for V and 6 bases for J; bases not matched to a gene: 7. Germline V CDR1 and CDR2: KGHDR, SFDVKD. This CDR3 is 16 amino acids long.

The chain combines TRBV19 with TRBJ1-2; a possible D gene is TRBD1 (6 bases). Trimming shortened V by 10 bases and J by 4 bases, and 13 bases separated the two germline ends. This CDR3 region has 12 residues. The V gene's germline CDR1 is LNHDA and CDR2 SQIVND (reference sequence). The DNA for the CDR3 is TGTGCCACTTACAGGGCAGTCTATGGCTACACCTTC. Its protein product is CATYRAVYGYTF.

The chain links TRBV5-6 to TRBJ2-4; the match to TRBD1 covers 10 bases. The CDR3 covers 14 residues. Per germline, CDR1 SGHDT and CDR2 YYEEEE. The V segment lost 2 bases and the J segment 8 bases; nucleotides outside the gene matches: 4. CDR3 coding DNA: TGTGCCAGCAGCTTTGGACAGGGGGAATACATTCAGTACTTC. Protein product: CASSFGQGEYIQYF.